These 8 T cell receptor beta chains were all obtained from the same sample, sequenced in a study of OX40 agonist ivuxolimab in advanced cancers. TCRdb's copy holds only in-frame clones and misses some; the assay was immunoSEQ multiplex PCR. The table shows over 35,000 clones, with approximately 81% occurring only once. This specimen consisted of CD4+ or CD8+ T cells sorted from blood, obtained in a trial of the OX40 agonist ivuxolimab. All receptors derive from an adult with an advanced solid tumor such as melanoma, head and neck, liver or kidney cancer.

This chain connects TRBV9 to TRBJ1-1; TRBD1 is a possible D gene (6 bases). V was clipped by 1 base and J by 10 bases, with 17 bases between them. Germline V gene lookup returns CDR1 SGDLS and CDR2 YYNGEE. CDR3 length equals 14 residues. In DNA, the CDR3 is TGTGCCAGCAGCGTAAGCTCCCGGGCAGGGGTAGCTTTCTTT. As protein: CASSVSSRAGVAFF.

This clone counts as medium-sized. The V gene is TRBV27, the J gene TRBJ1-5, with unresolved D. V was shortened by 3 bases and J by 8 bases, with 11 bases between the two germline ends. This CDR3 has 13 residues. Germline CDR1 MNHEY, CDR2 SMNVEV (reference sequence). The CDR3 DNA follows: TGTGCCAGCAGTTTTAACCTTCACAAGCCCCAGCATTTT. Translated, it gives CASSFNLHKPQHF.

The chain uses TRBV11-2 and TRBJ2-7; D may be TRBD1 (5 bases). Germline V gene lookup returns CDR1 SGHAT and CDR2 FQNNGV. Trimming cost V 5 bases and J 3 bases, with 14 bases left between them. CDR3 length: 14 amino acids. The CDR3 DNA follows: TGTGCCAGCAGCACGGCGACAGACGTCTACGAGCAGTACTTC. Amino acid sequence: CASSTATDVYEQYF. The full variable domain, rest sourced from reference TRBV11-2 and TRBJ2-7, is EAGVAQSPRYKIIEKRQSVAFWCNPISGHATLYWYQQILGQGPKLLIQFQNNGVVDDSQLPKDRFSAERLKGVDSTLKIQPAKLEDSAVYLCASSTATDVYEQYFGPGTRLTVT.

This clone was counted only a few times. J is TRBJ2-1 and V is TRBV27, with 10 bases identical to TRBD2. V shed 3 bases, J shed 4 bases, and the junction held 9 bases outside the gene matches. The germline V gene encodes CDR1 MNHEY and CDR2 SMNVEV (reference sequence). This CDR3 spans 17 amino acids. The CDR3 spells CASSLSIAGGPYNEQFF. The CDR3 bases are TGTGCCAGCAGTTTGTCAATAGCGGGGGGACCTTACAATGAGCAGTTCTTC.

The chain uses TRBV6-5 and TRBJ2-1, with D possibly being TRBD1 (5 bases). Germline CDR1 and CDR2: MNHEY and SVGAGI. The CDR3 has 14 residues. V was pared by 0 bases and J by 4 bases, with 7 bases between. CDR3 bases: TGTGCCAGCAGTTACTCGGGGCAATACAATGAGCAGTTCTTC. Translated, it gives CASSYSGQYNEQFF.

V and J are TRBV4-3 and TRBJ1-2; D is unclear. V gave up 0 bases and J gave up 2 bases, with 7 bases separating them. This CDR3 comprises 14 residues. Germline CDR1 is LGHNA and CDR2 is YSLEER. The CDR3 region has the DNA TGCGCCAGCAGCCAAGACGGTTCGAACTATGGCTACACCTTC. This codes for CASSQDGSNYGYTF.

By sample share, this clone is large. The V and J genes are TRBV14 and TRBJ2-4; 7 nucleotides agree with TRBD2. J gave up 1 base and V 5 bases, and 5 bases lay outside the gene matches. CDR3 length equals 15 residues. CDR1 SGHDN and CDR2 FVKESK come from the germline V gene. DNA of the CDR3: TGTGCCAGCAGCGACGGGCGGGGGGCCAAAAACATTCAGTACTTC. This codes for CASSDGRGAKNIQYF.

This chain connects TRBV9 to TRBJ1-5; unclear D gene. CDR1 and CDR2 (germline): SGDLS, YYNGEE. Deletions cut 4 bases from V and 3 bases from J, with 14 bases between. The CDR3 loop spans 15 amino acids. CDR3 nucleotides: TGTGCCAGCAGCTCGGGCCCCGCGCCCAATCAGCCCCAGCATTTT. Protein: CASSSGPAPNQPQHF.